These 30 T cell receptor beta chains came from one sample sequenced in a study of glioma-infiltrating T cells after dendritic cell vaccination. The assay was immunoSEQ multiplex PCR, and TCRdb's table has in-frame clones only and misses some. Of some 100,000 clones listed, about 85% are singletons. Sequencing used blood, obtained before dendritic cell vaccination. These receptors came from a human donor with glioblastoma.

The chain has TRBV5-1 and TRBJ1-1; TRBD1 matches 9 bases. Germline CDR1 reads SGHRS; CDR2 reads YFSETQ. Unmatched junction bases numbered 10, after V lost 3 bases and J lost 1 base. The CDR3 covers 17 residues. The CDR3 coding sequence is TGCGCCAGCAGCTCTACGGGACAGGGCCCAAAGAACACTGAAGCTTTCTTT. The encoded protein is CASSSTGQGPKNTEAFF.

The chain joins TRBV9 to TRBJ2-1; the D gene is possibly TRBD1 (6 bases). This CDR3 is 12 amino acids long. The germline CDR1 and CDR2 sequences are SGDLS and YYNGEE. The V end was cut by 4 bases, the J end by 6 bases, with 8 bases between. CDR3 sequence reads: CASSQGGNEQFF. The CDR3 DNA reads as TGTGCCAGCAGCCAAGGGGGCAATGAGCAGTTCTTC.

The chain is built from TRBV10-3 and TRBJ2-2; D is unclear. This CDR3 has 13 residues. Germline CDR1 and CDR2: ENHRY and SYGVKD. Trimming stripped 2 bases from V and 7 bases from J, with 8 bases between. This CDR3 is CAISEVVDGELFF. The CDR3 region has the DNA TGTGCCATCAGTGAGGTGGTAGACGGGGAGCTGTTTTTT.

This clone was recorded once. This chain links TRBV12-5 with TRBJ1-1, with 7 bases lining up with TRBD1. J was trimmed by 8 bases and V by 5 bases; bases with no gene match: 8. Germline loops: CDR1 LGHNT, CDR2 FRNRAP. This CDR3 comprises 13 residues. CDR3 amino acids: CASGMSGQPEAFF. The CDR3 coding sequence is TGTGCTAGTGGTATGTCGGGACAGCCCGAAGCTTTCTTT. Full variable domain (outside the CDR3, taken from reference TRBV12-5 and TRBJ1-1): DARVTQTPRHKVTEMGQEVTMRCQPILGHNTVFWYRQTMMQGLELLAYFRNRAPLDDSGMPKDRFSAEMPDATLATLKIQPSEPRDSAVYFCASGMSGQPEAFFGQGTRLTVV.

For the CDR3, the DNA is TGTGCCTGGAACAGGGGTTCGGTGAACACTGAAGCTTTCTTT. This sequence encodes CAWNRGSVNTEAFF. This chain joins TRBV30 and TRBJ1-1; 7 bases line up with TRBD1. Unmatched junction bases numbered 5, after V lost 4 bases and J lost 0 bases. Germline CDR1 is GTSNPN and CDR2 is SVGIG (reference sequence). CDR3 size: 14 residues.

This chain links TRBV5-1 with TRBJ1-2, with D tentatively TRBD1 (6 bases). Trimming removed 1 base at V and 5 bases at J, with 12 bases between. The CDR3 runs 14 residues. Germline CDR1 reads SGHRS; CDR2 reads YFSETQ. CDR3 nucleotides: TGCGCCAGCAGCTTGAAGGGGGACGAATATGGCTACACCTTC. This encodes CASSLKGDEYGYTF.

The chain recombines TRBV5-6 with TRBJ2-7; 7 bases agree with TRBD2. After removal of 1 base from V and 3 bases from J, the junction contained 4 bases not matched to a gene. From germline, CDR1 is SGHDT and CDR2 YYEEEE. The CDR3 is made up of 14 amino acids. The CDR3 sequence: CASSLSGVLYEQYF. CDR3 in DNA: TGTGCCAGCAGCTTGAGCGGGGTTCTCTACGAGCAGTACTTC.

The chain carries TRBV27 and TRBJ1-2; 9 positions agree with TRBD1. V shed 6 bases, J shed 4 bases, and the junction held 6 bases outside the gene matches. The CDR3 covers 14 residues. Germline V lookup: CDR1 MNHEY, CDR2 SMNVEV (reference sequence). CDR3 DNA sequence: TGTGCCAGCAGGAGACAGGGGGAGGGCTATGGCTACACCTTC. It is translated as CASRRQGEGYGYTF.

This clone was recorded only once. The V call is TRBV11-2, the J call TRBJ2-2; D may be TRBD2 (5 bases). The V and J ends lost 8 bases and 4 bases respectively, with 11 bases between them. The germline CDR1 and CDR2 sequences are SGHAT and FQNNGV. The CDR3 has 13 residues. The CDR3 loop is CASATSSTGELFF. CDR3 coding DNA: TGTGCCAGCGCCACTAGTTCCACCGGGGAGCTGTTTTTT. The full variable domain, completed using reference TRBV11-2 and TRBJ2-2, is EAGVAQSPRYKIIEKRQSVAFWCNPISGHATLYWYQQILGQGPKLLIQFQNNGVVDDSQLPKDRFSAERLKGVDSTLKIQPAKLEDSAVYLCASATSSTGELFFGEGSRLTVL.

The chain carries TRBV2 and TRBJ2-3; 9 nucleotides agree with TRBD1. The CDR3 is made up of 12 amino acids. From germline, CDR1 is SNHLY and CDR2 FYNNEI. V shed 8 bases, J shed 7 bases, and the junction held 4 bases outside the gene matches. CDR3 residues: CASRDRDNTQYF. CDR3 DNA: TGTGCCAGCCGGGACAGGGATAATACGCAGTATTTT.

This clone was observed a handful of times. This chain connects TRBV23-1 to TRBJ1-2, with TRBD1 identical over 8 bases. TRBV23-1 is labeled an ORF, and its function is uncertain. The CDR3 contains 16 residues. Trimming took 4 bases from V and 2 from J; bases not matched to a gene: 9. CDR3 nucleotide sequence: TGCGCCAGCAGTCGCCCGACAGGGGCTGTCAACTATGGCTACACCTTC. This sequence encodes CASSRPTGAVNYGYTF.

This rearrangement joins TRBV10-3 to TRBJ2-7; 12 bases line up with TRBD2. V lost 3 bases to trimming and J lost 1 base; unmatched junction nucleotides: 1. CDR3 length: 15 amino acids. CDR1 is ENHRY, CDR2 SYGVKD, per germline. The DNA for the CDR3 is TGTGCCATCAGTGACGGACTAGCGGGGTCCTACGAGCAGTACTTC. Amino acid sequence: CAISDGLAGSYEQYF.

The chain carries TRBV5-1 and TRBJ1-4; D possibly corresponds to TRBD1 (5 bases). Trimming took 4 bases from V and 7 from J, leaving 14 bases between them. Germline V lookup: CDR1 SGHRS, CDR2 YFSETQ. CDR3 length equals 14 residues. The CDR3 DNA reads TGCGCCAGCAGCGGGCCCGGGGGGGGTGAAAAACTGTTTTTT. Its protein is CASSGPGGGEKLFF.

This clone was seen a few times. The chain uses TRBV19 and TRBJ1-5; no reliable D call. CDR1 and CDR2 from the germline V gene are LNHDA and SQIVND (reference sequence). This CDR3 contains 15 residues. V shed 0 bases and J shed 0 bases, with 6 bases lying between them. The CDR3: CASSIDGSSNQPQHF. CDR3 bases: TGTGCCAGTAGTATAGATGGGAGTAGCAATCAGCCCCAGCATTTT. Supplemented by reference TRBV19 and TRBJ1-5, the full variable domain reads DGGITQSPKYLFRKEGQNVTLSCEQNLNHDAMYWYRQDPGQGLRLIYYSQIVNDFQKGDIAEGYSVSREKKESFPLTVTSAQKNPTAFYLCASSIDGSSNQPQHFGDGTRLSIL.

This clone has only one observation. The V call is TRBV21-1, the J call TRBJ2-7; the table's TRBD2 call for D was not verified on the DNA. TRBV21-1 represents a pseudogene. The CDR3 is 14 residues long. CDR3 sequence (DNA): TGTGCCAGCACCCTTTGGCGGGGGCGGGGCGAGCAGTACTTC. Its translation: CASTLWRGRGEQYF.

This clone occurred a few times. The J gene is TRBJ1-1, the V gene TRBV9; TRBD1 agrees at 11 bases. With 3 bases clipped from V and 5 bases from J, the junction kept 6 bases outside the gene matches. CDR3 size: 15 residues. The germline V gene has CDR1 SGDLS and CDR2 YYNGEE. The CDR3 loop reads CASSGDRGLWTEAFF. CDR3 DNA sequence: TGTGCCAGCAGCGGGGACAGGGGGTTGTGGACTGAAGCTTTCTTT.

The chain links TRBV2 to TRBJ2-5; 15 nucleotides match TRBD2. The V and J ends lost 6 bases and 5 bases, in that order; junction bases with no gene match: 1. CDR3 size: 14 residues. Looked up from germline, CDR1 is SNHLY and CDR2 is FYNNEI. The CDR3: CASRGTSGGETQYF. CDR3 DNA: TGTGCCAGCAGGGGGACTAGCGGGGGGGAGACCCAGTACTTC. The full variable domain, its missing parts supplied by reference TRBV2 and TRBJ2-5, is EPEVTQTPSHQVTQMGQEVILRCVPISNHLYFYWYRQILGQKVEFLVSFYNNEISEKSEIFDDQFSVERPDGSNFTLKIRSTKLEDSAMYFCASRGTSGGETQYFGPGTRLLVL.

The chain links TRBV27 to TRBJ2-7; 8 bases align to TRBD2. The CDR3 runs to 15 residues. Germline V gives CDR1 MNHEY, CDR2 SMNVEV (reference sequence). J lost 1 base, V lost 4 bases, and 6 bases had no gene match. The CDR3 sequence is CASSWKRGQSYEQYF. CDR3 nucleotide sequence: TGTGCCAGCAGTTGGAAGCGGGGGCAGTCCTACGAGCAGTACTTC.

This sequence joins TRBV5-3 and TRBJ1-4; D is perhaps TRBD1 (6 bases). TRBV5-3 is an open reading frame whose function is uncertain. V dropped 4 bases and J dropped 6 bases, with 13 bases sitting between them. CDR3 length: 14 residues. The CDR3 sequence: CARSPGQPYEKLFF. The CDR3 region has the DNA TGTGCCAGAAGCCCCGGACAGCCATATGAAAAACTGTTTTTT.

The chain recombines TRBV5-4 with TRBJ1-1; tentative D call: TRBD1 (6 bases). The CDR3 has 14 amino acids. Germline V gene lookup returns CDR1 SGHNT and CDR2 YYREEE (reference sequence). V was trimmed by 4 bases and J by 4 bases, leaving 14 bases between them. CDR3 amino acids: CASSATGWITEAFF. DNA of the CDR3: TGTGCCAGCAGCGCCACAGGGTGGATCACTGAAGCTTTCTTT.

This clone was observed once. V and J are TRBV18 and TRBJ2-3; D ambiguous. The ends were cut back, 0 bases at V and 1 base at J, with 8 bases in the middle. The CDR3 length is 15 residues. CDR1 is KGHSH and CDR2 is LQKENI in the germline V gene. CDR3 coding DNA: TGTGCCAGCTCACCACCCTCACTGGGCACAGATACGCAGTATTTT. This translates into CASSPPSLGTDTQYF.

This rearrangement joins TRBV6-5 to TRBJ2-7, with TRBD1 identical over 9 bases. The CDR3 sequence is 14 residues long. Germline loops: CDR1 MNHEY, CDR2 SVGAGI. The J segment lost 2 bases and the V segment lost 5 bases, leaving 4 bases of the junction unmatched. DNA for the CDR3: TGTGCCAGCAGTCCACAGGGGGCTCCCTACGAGCAGTACTTC. Residues: CASSPQGAPYEQYF.

The chain is built from TRBV6-5 and TRBJ2-7, with D unclear. The V and J ends lost 6 bases and 3 bases respectively, with 9 bases between them. CDR3 length: 12 amino acids. Germline loops: CDR1 MNHEY, CDR2 SVGAGI. The CDR3 loop reads CASRYTVYEQYF. Here the CDR3 DNA reads TGTGCCAGCAGATATACGGTCTACGAGCAGTACTTC.

The genes are TRBV5-4 and TRBJ2-1, with a weak D call TRBD1 (6 bases). This CDR3 is built from 17 residues. Deletions cut 4 bases from V and 0 bases from J, with 17 bases between. Per the germline V gene, CDR1 is SGHNT and CDR2 is YYREEE (reference sequence). CDR3 nucleotides: TGTGCCAGCAGCGGGTTACAGGGTAACCCCTCCTACAATGAGCAGTTCTTC. Amino acids: CASSGLQGNPSYNEQFF.

The table lists this clone with a count of one. J is TRBJ2-7 and V is TRBV5-1, with 9 bases that match TRBD1. The CDR3 runs to 15 residues. V lost 1 base and J lost 3; bases outside the gene matches: 5. Per the germline V gene, CDR1 is SGHRS and CDR2 is YFSETQ. The CDR3 spells CASSLQPGQGYEQYF. The CDR3 DNA is TGCGCCAGCAGCTTGCAGCCGGGACAGGGCTACGAGCAGTACTTC.

This clone has a handful of counts. The V and J genes are TRBV11-3 and TRBJ2-7, with TRBD2 matching over 7 bases. Losses at the gene ends were 7 bases for V and 1 base for J; bases not matched to a gene: 7. CDR1 and CDR2 from the germline V gene are SGHNT and YENEEA. CDR3 length: 14 amino acids. CDR3 nucleotide sequence: TGTGCCAGCACCACCGGAGCGGGATCCTACGAGCAGTACTTC. It is translated as CASTTGAGSYEQYF.

The V and J genes are TRBV4-2 and TRBJ2-3, with 7 bases identical to TRBD2. Germline-derived CDR1 and CDR2 are LGHNA and YNFKEQ. The CDR3 runs 17 residues. V was clipped by 1 base and J by 4 bases; unmatched bases: 11. CDR3 sequence (DNA): TGTGCCAGCAGCCAAGGGTCTCGGGGGGAGAGGTCAGATACGCAGTATTTT. It encodes CASSQGSRGERSDTQYF.

The chain uses TRBV5-4 and TRBJ2-2, with D unclear. V lost 4 bases, J lost 7 bases, and 8 bases lay in between. CDR1 SGHNT and CDR2 YYREEE come from the germline V gene (reference sequence). The CDR3 is 12 residues long. As DNA, the CDR3 is TGTGCCAGCAGCGGCGAGGTCGGGGAGCTGTTTTTT. Its translation is CASSGEVGELFF.

This chain uses TRBV25-1 with TRBJ2-1; D uncertain. This CDR3 comprises 13 residues. Trimming removed 0 bases from V and 4 bases from J, with 4 bases in between. Germline CDR1 MGHDK, CDR2 SYGVNS. The CDR3, as DNA: TGTGCCAGCAGTGAATACAGGTACAATGAGCAGTTCTTC. It translates to CASSEYRYNEQFF.

The chain links TRBV7-6 to TRBJ1-1, with 7 bases lining up with TRBD1. The CDR3 spans 14 residues. V was clipped by 10 bases and J by 4 bases; unmatched bases: 12. CDR1 SGHVS and CDR2 FNYEAQ come from the germline V gene. The CDR3 here is CAIFRGQLGTEAFF. Here the CDR3 DNA reads TGTGCCATCTTTAGGGGACAGTTGGGCACTGAAGCTTTCTTT.